The 5 T cell receptor beta chains reported below all come from one sample, sequenced in a study of blood T cell repertoires in COVID-19. Sequencing used immunoSEQ multiplex PCR; TCRdb keeps in-frame clones, though not all of them. The table includes about 98,000 clones, roughly 86% detected once. The sample consisted of peripheral blood. The receptors stem from a man between 45 and 60 years old with acute or convalescent COVID-19.

As DNA, the CDR3 is TGTGCCAGCAGCCCCGAGACAGGGGAGGAAAAACTGTTTTTT. Translated, it gives CASSPETGEEKLFF. The chain employs TRBV7-9 and TRBJ1-4, with 8 nucleotides matching TRBD1. The germline V gene encodes CDR1 SEHNR and CDR2 FQNEAQ (reference sequence). The CDR3 spans 14 residues. Trimming took 5 bases from V and 8 from J; bases not matched to a gene: 7. Using reference TRBV7-9 and TRBJ1-4 for the parts outside the CDR3, the full variable domain is DTGVSQNPRHKITKRGQNVTFRCDPISEHNRLYWYRQTLGQGPEFLTYFQNEAQLEKSRLLSDRFSAERPKGSFSTLEIQRTEQGDSAMYLCASSPETGEEKLFFGSGTQLSVL.

The chain employs TRBV7-8 and TRBJ2-1; D not resolved. V was pared by 1 base and J by 7 bases, with 11 bases between. CDR3 size: 14 residues. CDR1 and CDR2 (germline): SGHVS, FQNEAQ. This CDR3 reads CASSLVSGLNEQFF. As DNA, the CDR3 is TGTGCCAGCAGCTTAGTTTCTGGGCTAAATGAGCAGTTCTTC.

The rearrangement uses TRBV2 and TRBJ2-7, with D possibly TRBD2 on 6 matching bases. V lost 1 base to trimming and J lost 0 bases, with 10 bases between them. Germline V lookup: CDR1 SNHLY, CDR2 FYNNEI. The CDR3 spans 15 residues. The CDR3 bases are TGTGCCAGCAGTGAAGGGTTCGGGAGCTCCTACGAGCAGTACTTC. Translation: CASSEGFGSSYEQYF.

This clone appeared once. The chain joins TRBV7-9 to TRBJ2-5, with 8 bases identical to TRBD2. In germline, CDR1 is SEHNR, CDR2 FQNEAQ (reference sequence). The CDR3 spans 15 residues. V lost 3 bases to trimming and J lost 4 bases; unmatched junction nucleotides: 7. This CDR3 is CASSLSLAGSETQYF. CDR3 coding DNA: TGTGCCAGCAGCTTGAGTCTAGCGGGTTCAGAGACCCAGTACTTC.

This clone was seen only once. The chain is built from TRBV12-3 or TRBV12-4 and TRBJ1-2, with 7 positions matching TRBD1. The CDR3 spans 13 residues. Trimming at V came to 3 bases and at J to 3 bases, leaving 1 base not matched to a gene. The CDR3 DNA reads TGTGCCAGCAGTTTCGACAGGGACTATGGCTACACCTTC. This sequence encodes CASSFDRDYGYTF.